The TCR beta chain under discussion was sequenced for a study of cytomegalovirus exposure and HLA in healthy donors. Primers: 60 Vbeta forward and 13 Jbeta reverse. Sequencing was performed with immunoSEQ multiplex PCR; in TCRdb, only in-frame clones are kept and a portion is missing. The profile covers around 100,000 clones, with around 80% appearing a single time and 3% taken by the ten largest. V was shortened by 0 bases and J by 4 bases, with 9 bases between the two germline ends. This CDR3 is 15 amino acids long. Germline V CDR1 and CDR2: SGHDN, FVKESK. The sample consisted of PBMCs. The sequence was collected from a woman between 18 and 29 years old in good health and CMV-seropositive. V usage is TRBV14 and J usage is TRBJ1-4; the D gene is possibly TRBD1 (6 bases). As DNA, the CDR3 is TGTGCCAGCAGCCAAGACCAGGGGTTTAATGAAAAACTGTTTTTT. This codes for CASSQDQGFNEKLFF.